The 16 T cell receptor beta chains listed next were all sequenced from one sample in a study of T cells in Graves' hyperthyroidism and ophthalmopathy. Regions amplified from RNA transcripts were the TCR beta CDR3 regions. First-round RT-PCR targeting the TCR CDR3 was performed with the HTBI primer set. TCRdb reprocessed the multiplex PCR reads with MiXCR, giving one entry per CDR3 protein. In the table there are 500,000 or so distinct CDR3 sequences, 15% to 20% of which are singletons. The material sequenced was blood. The source of these receptors is a woman younger than 30 with Graves' ophthalmopathy.

This clonotype was counted only a few times. The J gene is TRBJ1-1, the V gene TRBV20-1; maybe TRBD1 (6 bases). Trimming shortened V by 6 bases and J by 4 bases, and 15 bases separated the two germline ends. Germline loops: CDR1 DFQATT, CDR2 SNEGSKA (reference sequence). The CDR3 is 13 residues long. CDR3 residues: CSAPGRGGTEAFF. The CDR3 DNA reads TGCAGTGCCCCGGGGAGGGGGGGCACTGAAGCTTTCTTT.

In its sample, this clonotype was seen a few times. The chain joins TRBV20-1 to TRBJ1-2; 7 positions match TRBD1. Unmatched junction bases numbered 7, after V lost 4 bases and J lost 5 bases. The CDR3 covers 13 residues. The V gene's germline CDR1 is DFQATT and CDR2 SNEGSKA (reference sequence). The DNA of the CDR3 is TGCAGTGCTAAGGGGGCGGCTAGGTATGGCTACACCTTC. Amino acid sequence: CSAKGAARYGYTF.

This clonotype was counted many times. The chain uses TRBV30 and TRBJ2-2; no firm D call. Per the germline V gene, CDR1 is GTSNPN and CDR2 is SVGIG (reference sequence). Trimming removed 6 bases from V and 4 bases from J, with 6 bases in between. The CDR3 has 11 amino acids. CDR3 coding DNA: TGTGCCTGCTCGGGCACCGGGGAGCTGTTTTTT. Encoded protein: CACSGTGELFF. Variable domain in full (rest from reference TRBV30 and TRBJ2-2): SQTIHQWPATLVQPVGSPLSLECTVEGTSNPNLYWYRQAAGRGLQLLFYSVGIGQISSEVPQNLSASRPQDRQFILSSKKLLLSDSGFYLCACSGTGELFFGEGSRLTVL.

J is TRBJ1-1 and V is TRBV27; D is possibly TRBD1 (5 bases). The CDR3 length is 12 residues. The V gene's germline CDR1 is MNHEY and CDR2 SMNVEV (reference sequence). With 8 bases removed from V and 4 bases from J, the gap between germline ends came to 11 bases. The CDR3 DNA reads as TGTGCCAGCGTCTCTGGGGGCACTGAAGCTTTCTTT. Translated: CASVSGGTEAFF.

This clonotype was found many times. V gene TRBV3-1 combines with J gene TRBJ2-3, with 8 bases identical to TRBD2. Per germline, CDR1 LGHDT and CDR2 YNNKEL (reference sequence). Trimming cost V 4 bases and J 3 bases; bases outside gene matches: 6. This CDR3 comprises 15 residues. The DNA for the CDR3 is TGTGCCAGCAGCCTGCGGGGGGCGGAGACAGATACGCAGTATTTT. This translates into CASSLRGAETDTQYF.

Many counts were recorded for this clonotype. The chain carries TRBV3-1 and TRBJ2-5; D may be TRBD1 (5 bases). Germline V CDR1 and CDR2: LGHDT, YNNKEL (reference sequence). V was pared by 0 bases and J by 2 bases, with 10 bases between. This CDR3 is built from 15 residues. CDR3 region: CASSQDLNRQETQYF. Written as DNA, the CDR3 is TGTGCCAGCAGCCAAGATCTTAACAGGCAAGAGACCCAGTACTTC.

The chain employs TRBV9 and TRBJ2-7, with TRBD1 identical over 9 bases. Trimming cost V 4 bases and J 6 bases; bases outside gene matches: 5. CDR3 length equals 13 residues. Germline CDR1 reads SGDLS; CDR2 reads YYNGEE. The CDR3 protein is CASSTRDRAEQYF. The CDR3 coding sequence is TGTGCCAGCAGCACCCGGGACAGGGCCGAGCAGTACTTC.

This clonotype was counted ten times or more. V usage is TRBV28 and J usage is TRBJ1-6; 8 positions match TRBD1. There are 15 residues in the CDR3. The germline V gene encodes CDR1 MDHEN and CDR2 SYDVKM. Trimming removed 5 bases from V and 8 bases from J; junction bases left unmatched: 8. DNA of the CDR3: TGTGCCAGCAGTGTCCGACAGGGGAATCATTCACCCCTCCACTTT. It codes for CASSVRQGNHSPLHF.

The chain has TRBV7-2 and TRBJ2-7; tentative D call: TRBD2 (7 bases). Germline CDR1 SGHTA, CDR2 FQGNSA. CDR3 length: 15 amino acids. Trimming cost V 3 bases and J 2 bases, with 14 bases left between them. CDR3 amino acids: CASSLGGAGAYEQYF. The CDR3 DNA reads as TGTGCCAGCAGCTTGGGGGGGGCAGGGGCCTACGAGCAGTACTTC.

The table lists this clonotype with a few counts. The DNA of the CDR3 is TGTGCCAGCAGCGTAGAAAGAAACACAGGGGAGCGCTATGGCTACACCTTC. This codes for CASSVERNTGERYGYTF. V usage is TRBV9 and J usage is TRBJ1-2, with TRBD1 matching over 7 bases. The V segment lost 0 bases and the J segment 4 bases; nucleotides outside the gene matches: 12. The V gene's germline CDR1 is SGDLS and CDR2 YYNGEE. The CDR3 runs 17 residues.

This clonotype was recorded many times. The V call is TRBV7-9, the J call TRBJ2-7, with TRBD1 as a possible D gene (6 bases). This CDR3 is 16 amino acids long. V was cut by 4 bases and J by 2 bases, with 18 bases left in between. CDR1 SEHNR and CDR2 FQNEAQ come from the germline V gene (reference sequence). The chain's CDR3 is CASSSTFRQDPYEQYF. The CDR3, as DNA: TGTGCCAGCAGCTCGACCTTCAGACAGGATCCCTACGAGCAGTACTTC.

This clonotype was observed at least ten times. The chain joins TRBV7-2 to TRBJ1-1; the D gene is possibly TRBD1 (5 bases). Germline V CDR1 and CDR2: SGHTA, FQGNSA. Trimming removed 1 base from V and 1 base from J, with 10 bases in between. The CDR3 covers 15 residues. The CDR3 DNA follows: TGTGCCAGCAGCTTAGAGCCAGGGAGGAACACTGAAGCTTTCTTT. This sequence encodes CASSLEPGRNTEAFF.

This clonotype was counted a single time. A single base separates this from a much larger clone, so it may be a read error. The rearrangement joins TRBV6-4 to TRBJ1-1; D might be TRBD1 (6 bases). V was shortened by 0 bases and J by 1 base, with 9 bases between the two germline ends. Germline V lookup: CDR1 MRHNA, CDR2 SNTAGT. This CDR3 is 15 amino acids long. The CDR3 here is CASSDSTGWNTEAFF. In DNA form, the CDR3 reads TGTGCCAGCAGTGACTCGACAGGCTGGAACACTGAAGCTTTCTTT.

The chain carries TRBV6-1 and TRBJ2-1; 8 bases match TRBD2. Germline assignment: CDR1 MNHNS and CDR2 SASEGT. V lost 4 bases and J lost 2; bases outside the gene matches: 7. The CDR3 sequence is 16 residues long. In DNA form, the CDR3 reads TGTGCCAGCAGTGCAGGCGCGGGAGGACCCTACAATGAGCAGTTCTTC. Amino acids: CASSAGAGGPYNEQFF.

In this sample, this clonotype turned up many times. V is TRBV2 and J is TRBJ2-1, with D possibly being TRBD2 (7 bases). V was trimmed by 1 base and J by 6 bases, leaving 16 bases between them. This CDR3 has 16 residues. Germline CDR1 reads SNHLY; CDR2 reads FYNNEI. CDR3 region: CASSEGLGGGPNEQFF. In DNA, the CDR3 is TGTGCCAGCAGTGAAGGTCTGGGGGGGGGCCCCAATGAGCAGTTCTTC.

The chain carries TRBV7-3 and TRBJ2-2, with no clear D. The CDR3 spans 12 residues. The germline gives CDR1 SGHTA, CDR2 FQGTGA. Trimming took off 5 bases at V and 8 bases at J, with 9 bases between the two ends. The CDR3 bases are TGTGCCAGCAGCCCTTCCTTAGGGGAGCTGTTTTTT. Amino acid sequence: CASSPSLGELFF. The complete variable domain, with remaining parts taken from reference TRBV7-3 and TRBJ2-2, reads GAGVSQTPSNKVTEKGKYVELRCDPISGHTALYWYRQSLGQGPEFLIYFQGTGAADDSGLPNDRFFAVRPEGSVSTLKIQRTERGDSAVYLCASSPSLGELFFGEGSRLTVL.